One sample yielded the 20 T cell receptor beta chains listed below, sequenced in a study of T cell clones after liver transplantation. Libraries were prepared by immunoSEQ multiplex PCR; TCRdb keeps only in-frame clonotypes and omits some of them. The data hold 70,000 to 95,000 clones, with approximately 87% observed a single time. Material: CD4+ T cells from blood, obtained at the 22-month timepoint. These receptors all come from a human patient who received a liver transplant. A share of the T cells may be of graft donor origin.

The J gene is TRBJ1-1, the V gene TRBV28; D not resolved. Germline V lookup: CDR1 MDHEN, CDR2 SYDVKM. CDR3 length: 11 residues. The V and J ends lost 2 bases and 9 bases respectively, with 7 bases between them. The CDR3 DNA reads as TGTGCCAGCAGTTTAATAACCCAAGCTTTCTTT. Its protein is CASSLITQAFF.

CDR3 region: CASSLQQRDNEQFF. The CDR3, as DNA: TGTGCCAGCAGTTTACAGCAAAGGGACAATGAGCAGTTCTTC. J is TRBJ2-1 and V is TRBV28; no clear D. Per the germline V gene, CDR1 is MDHEN and CDR2 is SYDVKM. Trimming shortened V by 2 bases and J by 5 bases, and 10 bases separated the two germline ends. The CDR3 extends over 14 amino acids.

The chain employs TRBV18 and TRBJ1-4; D ambiguous. Trimming pared 3 bases from V and 6 bases from J, leaving 5 bases between. CDR3 length: 12 residues. Germline CDR1 and CDR2: KGHSH and LQKENI. The CDR3 DNA is TGTGCCAGCTCACCCGAGGATGAAAAACTGTTTTTT. Its protein is CASSPEDEKLFF.

V is TRBV4-3 and J is TRBJ1-2; D unclear. The V end was cut by 4 bases, the J end by 1 base, with 10 bases between. The germline gives CDR1 LGHNA, CDR2 YSLEER. The length of the CDR3 is 14 residues. CDR3 nucleotides: TGCGCCAGCAGCCCCCGCTACGTTAACTATGGCTACACCTTC. This gives the protein CASSPRYVNYGYTF.

The chain uses TRBV27 and TRBJ2-2; D perhaps matches TRBD1 (7 bases). This CDR3 has 15 amino acids. V was shortened by 4 bases and J by 6 bases, with 15 bases between the two germline ends. Germline CDR1 reads MNHEY; CDR2 reads SMNVEV (reference sequence). CDR3 sequence (DNA): TGTGCCAGCAGTTACCGACAGGGCGGGGCCGGGGAGCTGTTTTTT. Encoded protein: CASSYRQGGAGELFF.

This sequence joins TRBV4-2 and TRBJ2-5; a weak D match, TRBD2 (5 bases). Germline-derived CDR1 and CDR2 are LGHNA and YNFKEQ. There are 17 residues in the CDR3. Trimming took off 3 bases at V and 4 bases at J, with 21 bases between the two ends. The CDR3 spells CASSQSKTIDPSETQYF. DNA for the CDR3: TGTGCCAGCAGCCAGTCAAAGACTATCGATCCATCAGAGACCCAGTACTTC.

The chain's CDR3 is CASSLGPGLRSYEQYF. CDR3 sequence (DNA): TGTGCCAGCAGCTTGGGACCGGGACTACGTTCCTACGAGCAGTACTTC. V gene TRBV5-5 combines with J gene TRBJ2-7, with 7 bases identical to TRBD2. This CDR3 comprises 16 residues. CDR1 is SGHKS, CDR2 YYEKEE, per germline (reference sequence). Unmatched junction bases numbered 7, after V lost 0 bases and J lost 1 base.

The gene calls are TRBV7-9 and TRBJ2-7, with unresolved D. Germline V CDR1 and CDR2: SEHNR, FQNEAQ (reference sequence). The germline V and J ends were trimmed by 0 bases and 2 bases, with 11 bases remaining between them. The CDR3 contains 15 residues. The CDR3: CASSLAYGNAYEQYF. Written as DNA, the CDR3 is TGTGCCAGCAGCTTAGCTTACGGCAACGCCTACGAGCAGTACTTC. The variable domain in full, completed from reference TRBV7-9 and TRBJ2-7, reads DTGVSQNPRHKITKRGQNVTFRCDPISEHNRLYWYRQTLGQGPEFLTYFQNEAQLEKSRLLSDRFSAERPKGSFSTLEIQRTEQGDSAMYLCASSLAYGNAYEQYFGPGTRLTVT.

The J gene is TRBJ1-4, the V gene TRBV30; D remains unclear. Germline CDR1 reads GTSNPN; CDR2 reads SVGIG (reference sequence). The CDR3 contains 16 residues. Trimming removed 2 bases from V and 3 bases from J, with 16 bases in between. The CDR3 DNA is TGTGCCTGGAGTTTTGGCAGAAATATCCCTAATGAAAAACTGTTTTTT. Protein: CAWSFGRNIPNEKLFF.

This clone was found a few times. This chain connects TRBV5-1 to TRBJ2-3, with 11 bases lining up with TRBD2. This CDR3 has 17 amino acids. CDR1 is SGHRS, CDR2 YFSETQ, per germline. Germline trimming cut 2 bases from V and 4 bases from J; bases unmatched to any gene: 9. CDR3 residues: CASSFAGTSGFPDTQYF. The CDR3 region has the DNA TGCGCCAGCAGCTTCGCCGGGACTAGCGGTTTTCCAGATACGCAGTATTTT.

The chain links TRBV15 to TRBJ1-5; possible D gene TRBD1, 6 bases. Trimming removed 5 bases from V and 4 bases from J, with 24 bases in between. Germline assignment: CDR1 LNHNV and CDR2 YYDKDF (reference sequence). The CDR3 runs 18 residues. CDR3 nucleotide sequence: TGTGCCACCAGCCCCCCCGTGCACGGGACAAGTACTAATCAGCCCCAGCATTTT. Its protein is CATSPPVHGTSTNQPQHF. Drawing the rest from reference TRBV15 and TRBJ1-5, the complete variable domain is DAMVIQNPRYQVTQFGKPVTLSCSQTLNHNVMYWYQQKSSQAPKLLFHYYDKDFNNEADTPDNFQSRRPNTSFCFLDIRSPGLGDTAMYLCATSPPVHGTSTNQPQHFGDGTRLSIL.

The V call is TRBV7-9, the J call TRBJ2-7, with 7 bases fitting TRBD1. Germline values: CDR1 SEHNR, CDR2 FQNEAQ (reference sequence). CDR3 length: 14 residues. V was pared by 2 bases and J by 6 bases, with 7 bases of the junction left unmatched. CDR3 in amino acids: CASSLQGGIGEQYF. DNA for the CDR3: TGTGCCAGCAGCTTACAAGGGGGCATAGGCGAGCAGTACTTC.

The gene calls are TRBV7-2 and TRBJ1-2; D uncertain. This CDR3 spans 12 amino acids. The V end was cut by 7 bases, the J end by 7 bases, with 13 bases between. Germline CDR1 and CDR2: SGHTA and FQGNSA. The CDR3 nucleotides read TGTGCCAGCACGCGAGAGTCCGTTGGCTACACCTTC. This codes for CASTRESVGYTF.

The V call is TRBV4-3, the J call TRBJ2-3; a weak D match, TRBD2 (5 bases). Trimming pared 0 bases from V and 4 bases from J, leaving 8 bases between. Germline lookup yields CDR1 LGHNA and CDR2 YSLEER. CDR3 length: 14 amino acids. The CDR3 DNA sequence: TGCGCCAGCAGCCAAGAAGGGCGGGCAGATACGCAGTATTTT. Protein product: CASSQEGRADTQYF.

The V and J genes are TRBV29-1 and TRBJ1-1; D is perhaps TRBD1 (5 bases). CDR3 length equals 14 residues. Per germline, CDR1 SQVTM and CDR2 ANQGSEA. With 7 bases removed from V and 2 bases from J, the gap between germline ends came to 17 bases. In nucleotides, the CDR3 is TGCAGCGCGGCGGGGGTAGTTAAAAACACTGAAGCTTTCTTT. Translating gives CSAAGVVKNTEAFF.

This chain connects TRBV11-1 to TRBJ2-5; D unresolved. This CDR3 spans 11 amino acids. With 1 base removed from V and 4 bases from J, the gap between germline ends came to 1 base. Germline V CDR1 and CDR2: SGHAT, FQDESV (reference sequence). This CDR3 is CASSLGETQYF. CDR3 coding DNA: TGTGCCAGCAGCTTAGGAGAGACCCAGTACTTC.

This chain links TRBV4-2 with TRBJ1-4, with D maybe TRBD1 (5 bases). Germline-derived CDR1 and CDR2 are LGHNA and YNFKEQ. Trimming took off 4 bases at V and 7 bases at J, with 16 bases between the two ends. This CDR3 contains 15 residues. The CDR3 nucleotides are TGTGCCAGCAGCCGCTCCCAGGGTGGGCTTGAAAAACTGTTTTTT. It encodes CASSRSQGGLEKLFF.

The chain recombines TRBV19 with TRBJ2-2, with D unresolved. V was clipped by 3 bases and J by 5 bases, with 10 bases between them. The CDR3 is 14 residues long. Germline CDR1 and CDR2: LNHDA and SQIVND (reference sequence). CDR3 coding DNA: TGTGCCAGTAGTATGCCGGGTTGGACCGGGGAGCTGTTTTTT. Translation: CASSMPGWTGELFF.

The CDR3 nucleotides are TGTGCCACCAGCCAGGAGATCCTCTATGGCTACACCTTC. The encoded protein is CATSQEILYGYTF. This chain joins TRBV15 and TRBJ1-2; D is undetermined. Trimming left V 5 bases short and J 4 bases short, with 11 bases between. The CDR3 has 13 amino acids. Per the germline V gene, CDR1 is LNHNV and CDR2 is YYDKDF (reference sequence).

The chain links TRBV5-1 to TRBJ2-1; no clear D. The CDR3 has 15 amino acids. The V gene lost 0 bases and the J gene lost 6 bases, with 13 bases spanning the gap. Germline loops: CDR1 SGHRS, CDR2 YFSETQ. This CDR3 reads CASSLEHGTFNEQFF. DNA for the CDR3: TGCGCCAGCAGCTTGGAACACGGTACTTTCAATGAGCAGTTCTTC.